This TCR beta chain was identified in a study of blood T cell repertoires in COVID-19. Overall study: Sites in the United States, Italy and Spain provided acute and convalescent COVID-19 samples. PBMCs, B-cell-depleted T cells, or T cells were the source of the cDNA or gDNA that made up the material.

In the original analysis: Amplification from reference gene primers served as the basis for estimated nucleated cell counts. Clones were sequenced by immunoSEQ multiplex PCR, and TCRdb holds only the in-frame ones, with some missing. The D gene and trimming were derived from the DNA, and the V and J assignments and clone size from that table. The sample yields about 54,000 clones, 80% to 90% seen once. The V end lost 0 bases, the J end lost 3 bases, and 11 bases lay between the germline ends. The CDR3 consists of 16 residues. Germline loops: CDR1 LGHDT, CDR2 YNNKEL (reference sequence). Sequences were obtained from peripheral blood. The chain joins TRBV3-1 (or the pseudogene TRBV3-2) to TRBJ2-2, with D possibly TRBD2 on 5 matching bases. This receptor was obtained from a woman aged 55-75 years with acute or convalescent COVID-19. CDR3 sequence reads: CASSQDPEDHTGELFF. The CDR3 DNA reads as TGTGCCAGCAGCCAAGATCCGGAGGACCACACCGGGGAGCTGTTTTTT.